The 29 T cell receptor beta chains below come from one sample, sequenced in a study of CD8 T cells in Susac syndrome. Random hexamers served to reverse transcribe roughly 0.5 to 1 ug RNA. TCRdb ran MiXCR on the immunoSEQ multiplex PCR reads and lists one entry per CDR3 protein. This sample has roughly 190,000 distinct CDR3 sequences; 85% to 95% occur once, and the top ten carry approximately 0.15%. What was sequenced was CD8+ T cells from PBMCs. Every receptor here comes from a human donor with Susac syndrome.

V is TRBV10-1 and J is TRBJ2-1; D gene uncertain. Trimming cost V 4 bases and J 0 bases, with 10 bases left between them. The germline CDR1 and CDR2 sequences are WNHNN and SYGVQD (reference sequence). This CDR3 has 15 amino acids. CDR3 in DNA: TGCGCCAGCAGTGCCCCGGAGAGCTCCTACAATGAGCAGTTCTTC. Protein: CASSAPESSYNEQFF.

V and J are TRBV6-5 and TRBJ2-3; 11 nucleotides line up with TRBD2. V lost 0 bases to trimming and J lost 6 bases; unmatched junction nucleotides: 5. The germline CDR1 and CDR2 sequences are MNHEY and SVGAGI. The length of the CDR3 is 16 residues. CDR3 amino acids: CASSYSLTSGGDTQYF. In nucleotides, the CDR3 is TGTGCCAGCAGTTACTCACTCACTAGCGGGGGTGATACGCAGTATTTT.

The chain carries TRBV4-1 and TRBJ2-5; 14 positions match TRBD2. There are 16 residues in the CDR3. Trimming cost V 3 bases and J 5 bases; bases outside gene matches: 5. The germline V gene encodes CDR1 MGHRA and CDR2 YSYEKL. CDR3 sequence (DNA): TGCGCCAGCAGCCATGCGACTAGCGGGAGGGTGGAGACCCAGTACTTC. The encoded protein is CASSHATSGRVETQYF.

This rearrangement joins TRBV7-6 to TRBJ2-7; possibly TRBD2 for D (5 bases). Trimming pared 1 base from V and 5 bases from J, leaving 12 bases between. Germline lookup yields CDR1 SGHVS and CDR2 FNYEAQ. This CDR3 has 14 residues. The CDR3 region has the DNA TGTGCCAGCAGCTTAGGCCCTAGCCGGGACGAGCAGTACTTC. Translating gives CASSLGPSRDEQYF.

This chain connects TRBV6-1 to TRBJ1-5; TRBD1 agrees at 8 bases. Germline CDR1 MNHNS, CDR2 SASEGT. Losses at the gene ends were 1 base for V and 6 bases for J; bases not matched to a gene: 8. This CDR3 has 16 amino acids. The CDR3 loop reads CASSEVWTGRAQPQHF. The CDR3 nucleotides are TGTGCCAGCAGTGAAGTCTGGACAGGGAGGGCTCAGCCCCAGCATTTT.

The V gene is TRBV4-1, the J gene TRBJ2-5; D remains ambiguous. With 0 bases removed from V and 2 bases from J, the gap between germline ends came to 10 bases. The CDR3 length is 15 residues. The germline gives CDR1 MGHRA, CDR2 YSYEKL. CDR3 nucleotides: TGCGCCAGCAGCCAAGATCTGGGCAGTCAAGAGACCCAGTACTTC. It specifies CASSQDLGSQETQYF.

V usage is TRBV3-1 and J usage is TRBJ2-5; TRBD2 might be the D (5 bases). Germline lookup yields CDR1 LGHDT and CDR2 YNNKEL (reference sequence). V lost 3 bases and J lost 5, with 7 bases in between. CDR3 length: 12 residues. The CDR3 protein is CASSHSGETQYF. The CDR3 DNA follows: TGTGCCAGCAGCCACAGCGGTGAGACCCAGTACTTC.

V gene TRBV29-1 combines with J gene TRBJ2-7; D may be TRBD2 (6 bases). This CDR3 region has 12 residues. Trimming left V 4 bases short and J 1 base short, with 8 bases between. In germline, CDR1 is SQVTM, CDR2 ANQGSEA. CDR3 sequence (DNA): TGCAGCGTTGCCCGGGGGTCCTACGAGCAGTACTTC. Amino acids: CSVARGSYEQYF.

The rearrangement joins TRBV7-6 to TRBJ2-1; D remains unclear. The V end was cut by 3 bases, the J end by 6 bases, with 9 bases between. The CDR3 spans 13 residues. The germline CDR1 and CDR2 sequences are SGHVS and FNYEAQ. The CDR3 spells CASSFGQINEQFF. The CDR3 DNA follows: TGTGCCAGCAGCTTCGGGCAAATCAATGAGCAGTTCTTC. Based on the CDR3 plus reference TRBV7-6 and TRBJ2-1, the full variable domain is GAGVSQSPRYKVTKRGQDVALRCDPISGHVSLYWYRQALGQGPEFLTYFNYEAQQDKSGLPNDRFSAERPEGSISTLTIQRTEQRDSAMYRCASSFGQINEQFFGPGTRLTVL.

The rearrangement uses TRBV20-1 and TRBJ2-3; 8 bases are shared with TRBD2. Losses at the gene ends were 0 bases for V and 6 bases for J; bases not matched to a gene: 8. The CDR3 has 15 amino acids. Germline V lookup: CDR1 DFQATT, CDR2 SNEGSKA (reference sequence). Here the CDR3 reads CSAREWTSSTDTQYF. The CDR3 DNA follows: TGCAGTGCTAGAGAATGGACTAGCTCTACGGATACGCAGTATTTT.

The chain employs TRBV2 and TRBJ1-5; 7 positions match TRBD1. With V trimmed by 2 bases and J by 4 bases, 5 bases remained unmatched. From germline, CDR1 is SNHLY and CDR2 FYNNEI. There are 15 residues in the CDR3. For the CDR3, the DNA is TGTGCCAGCAGTGAACGTTCAGGGGGTAATCAGCCCCAGCATTTT. Its translation is CASSERSGGNQPQHF.

This sequence joins TRBV12-3 or TRBV12-4 and TRBJ1-5; 7 bases are a match to TRBD1. The junction had 9 bases not matched to a gene; V was cut back by 5 bases and J by 5 bases. The CDR3 extends over 15 amino acids. The chain's CDR3 is CASSAPDRAHQPQHF. The CDR3 coding sequence is TGTGCCAGCAGTGCCCCTGACAGGGCTCATCAGCCCCAGCATTTT.

A single count supports this clonotype. The V gene is TRBV11-2, the J gene TRBJ2-3; tentative D call: TRBD2 (5 bases). V lost 11 bases and J lost 4, with 16 bases in between. CDR1 and CDR2 (germline): SGHAT, FQNNGV. This CDR3 is 13 amino acids long. The CDR3 DNA is TGTGCCGGAGAACCCAGCGGATCAGATACGCAGTATTTT. Residues: CAGEPSGSDTQYF. Variable domain in full (rest from reference TRBV11-2 and TRBJ2-3): EAGVAQSPRYKIIEKRQSVAFWCNPISGHATLYWYQQILGQGPKLLIQFQNNGVVDDSQLPKDRFSAERLKGVDSTLKIQPAKLEDSAVYLCAGEPSGSDTQYFGPGTRLTVL.

This clonotype has a single count. In DNA form, the CDR3 reads TGTGCCAGCAGTGAAGTACAGGGTAGCACTGAAGCTTTCTTT. As protein: CASSEVQGSTEAFF. The chain uses TRBV2 and TRBJ1-1; D might be TRBD1 (6 bases). Per germline, CDR1 SNHLY and CDR2 FYNNEI. The CDR3 length is 14 residues. The V end lost 1 base, the J end lost 4 bases, and 10 bases lay between the germline ends.

The chain joins TRBV29-1 to TRBJ1-1, with no clear D. Per the germline V gene, CDR1 is SQVTM and CDR2 is ANQGSEA. CDR3 length: 12 amino acids. The V end was cut by 1 base, the J end by 6 bases, with 9 bases between. CDR3 loop: CSVEGGFAEAFF. The CDR3 DNA reads as TGCAGCGTTGAAGGGGGATTTGCTGAAGCTTTCTTT.

This chain connects TRBV5-6 to TRBJ1-2; D unresolved. CDR1 and CDR2 from the germline V gene are SGHDT and YYEEEE. The CDR3 sequence is 16 residues long. V lost 3 bases to trimming and J lost 7 bases, with 22 bases between them. This chain's CDR3 is CASSSPSGTSGGGYTF. The CDR3, as DNA: TGTGCCAGCAGCTCCCCCTCCGGTACAAGCGGCGGTGGCTACACCTTC.

Comments on this clonotype: A much larger clonotype is one base distant, so this may be a read error. The chain is built from TRBV6-6 and TRBJ1-1; D not resolved. Germline V gives CDR1 MNHNY, CDR2 SVGAGI (reference sequence). This CDR3 has 10 amino acids. Trimming stripped 6 bases from V and 5 bases from J, with 4 bases between. CDR3 region: CASRETEAFF. CDR3 nucleotides: TGTGCCAGCAGAGAGACTGAAGCTTTCTTT.

The J gene is TRBJ2-1, the V gene TRBV3-1; 8 positions match TRBD2. Germline assignment: CDR1 LGHDT and CDR2 YNNKEL (reference sequence). The CDR3 is 16 amino acids. J was trimmed by 7 bases and V by 2 bases; bases with no gene match: 10. The DNA of the CDR3 is TGTGCCAGCAGCCAATTAGGCGTCGGGGGGGGGAATGAGCAGTTCTTC. Translated, it gives CASSQLGVGGGNEQFF.

V gene TRBV9 combines with J gene TRBJ2-6; D unresolved. The germline CDR1 and CDR2 sequences are SGDLS and YYNGEE. V lost 3 bases and J lost 0, with 7 bases in between. The CDR3 has 15 amino acids. Here the CDR3 DNA reads TGTGCCAGCAGCGACAGAAGCTCTGGGGCCAACGTCCTGACTTTC. Amino acids: CASSDRSSGANVLTF.

This clonotype has only a few counts. This chain links TRBV28 with TRBJ2-5; D is undetermined. The CDR3 is made up of 13 amino acids. Germline V gene sequence: CDR1 MDHEN, CDR2 SYDVKM. With 2 bases removed from V and 1 base from J, the gap between germline ends came to 5 bases. For the CDR3, the DNA is TGTGCCAGCAGTTTAGGGTCCCAAGAGACCCAGTACTTC. Protein product: CASSLGSQETQYF.

The V and J genes are TRBV5-1 and TRBJ2-3, with D perhaps TRBD1 or TRBD2 (5 bases each). V was pared by 4 bases and J by 4 bases, with 7 bases between. The germline gives CDR1 SGHRS, CDR2 YFSETQ. The CDR3 has 12 residues. The CDR3 is CASSGGPDTQYF. The CDR3 nucleotides are TGCGCCAGCAGCGGGGGTCCAGATACGCAGTATTTT.

CDR3 residues: CASEGGLPQETQYF. The CDR3 coding sequence is TGTGCTTCGGAGGGGGGACTTCCCCAAGAGACCCAGTACTTC. The chain uses TRBV30 and TRBJ2-5; the D call may be TRBD1 or TRBD2 (6 bases each). Germline V lookup: CDR1 GTSNPN, CDR2 SVGIG (reference sequence). This CDR3 is built from 14 residues.

The rearrangement uses TRBV15 and TRBJ2-1; D is perhaps TRBD2 (6 bases). Trimming stripped 0 bases from V and 8 bases from J, with 14 bases between. Germline V lookup: CDR1 LNHNV, CDR2 YYDKDF (reference sequence). The CDR3 has 15 amino acids. The CDR3 nucleotides are TGTGCCACCAGCAGAGACGGAGGGCCGGGCGATGAGCAGTTCTTC. This sequence encodes CATSRDGGPGDEQFF.

The J gene is TRBJ2-3, the V gene TRBV3-1; D gene uncertain. The CDR3 loop spans 13 amino acids. CDR1 and CDR2 from the germline V gene are LGHDT and YNNKEL (reference sequence). V was trimmed by 4 bases and J by 4 bases, leaving 9 bases between them. The CDR3 reads CASSLWMPDTQYF. CDR3 coding DNA: TGTGCCAGCAGCCTTTGGATGCCAGATACGCAGTATTTT.

The chain recombines TRBV12-3 or TRBV12-4 with TRBJ2-7, with D hard to call. V lost 5 bases to trimming and J lost 5 bases, with 10 bases between them. This CDR3 comprises 12 residues. The CDR3 DNA follows: TGTGCCAGCAGTCCCGGATCCAACGAGCAGTACTTC. This gives the protein CASSPGSNEQYF.

The rearrangement uses TRBV12-3 or TRBV12-4 and TRBJ2-7; 11 positions match TRBD2. V was pared by 2 bases and J by 5 bases, with 5 bases of the junction left unmatched. This CDR3 contains 15 residues. The CDR3 here is CASSLIAGGRDEQYF. The DNA of the CDR3 is TGTGCCAGCAGTTTAATAGCGGGAGGGAGGGACGAGCAGTACTTC.

In this sample, this clonotype turned up once. The J gene is TRBJ2-5, the V gene TRBV20-1; D possibly corresponds to TRBD1 (6 bases). The CDR3 runs to 15 residues. CDR1 is DFQATT, CDR2 SNEGSKA, per germline (reference sequence). Trimming cost V 1 base and J 2 bases, with 14 bases left between them. The CDR3 sequence: CSARGRDISQETQYF. The CDR3 DNA sequence: TGCAGTGCTAGAGGCCGGGACATTAGTCAAGAGACCCAGTACTTC.

J is TRBJ2-2 and V is TRBV11-1; 14 bases agree with TRBD2. The CDR3 extends over 16 amino acids. Looked up from germline, CDR1 is SGHAT and CDR2 is FQDESV (reference sequence). Losses at the gene ends were 6 bases for V and 5 bases for J; bases not matched to a gene: 5. This CDR3 reads CASSPGLAGETGELFF. CDR3 DNA: TGTGCCAGCAGTCCGGGACTAGCGGGGGAAACCGGGGAGCTGTTTTTT.

The chain combines TRBV12-3 or TRBV12-4 with TRBJ1-1; no clear D. V was shortened by 6 bases and J by 0 bases, with 8 bases between the two germline ends. The CDR3 has 13 residues. CDR3 sequence: CASRRSMNTEAFF. CDR3 nucleotide sequence: TGTGCCAGCAGACGGTCCATGAACACTGAAGCTTTCTTT.